These 28 T cell receptor beta chains share one sample of origin, sequenced in a study of post-analysis software for immune sequencing data. Overall study results and limits: Five TRBV segments, including TRBV5-6, TRBV5-1 and TRBV20-1, were more frequent in patients than controls.

The TCR beta cDNA libraries contained unique molecular identifiers. MiXCR, applied by TCRdb to the PCR reads, yields one record per CDR3 protein. The sample lists 650,000 to 900,000 distinct CDR3 sequences; about 45% were seen once. These receptors' antigens are unknown. The sample taken for sequencing was blood. These receptors all stem from a girl aged 5-17 years with multiple sclerosis.

The rearrangement links TRBV12-3 or TRBV12-4 to TRBJ2-1; 7 bases align to TRBD1. CDR3 length: 17 amino acids. After removal of 7 bases from V and 4 bases from J, the junction contained 16 bases not matched to a gene. The chain's CDR3 is CASTARIRDSGYNEQFF. In DNA form, the CDR3 reads TGTGCCAGCACCGCTCGGATCCGGGACAGCGGATACAATGAGCAGTTCTTC.

The chain joins TRBV3-1 to TRBJ2-4; D may correspond to TRBD1 or TRBD2 (5 bases each). The J call is uncertain, as TRBJ2-7 better fits the DNA end. Looked up from germline, CDR1 is LGHDT and CDR2 is YNNKEL (reference sequence). The CDR3 is 13 residues long. The CDR3 here is CASSQDGGFEQYF. The CDR3 bases are TGTGCCAGCAGCCAAGATGGGGGTTTCGAGCAGTACTTC.

Written as DNA, the CDR3 is TGTGCCAGCAGTTGGAAGGGGAGTGATACGCAGTATTTT. Translating gives CASSWKGSDTQYF. This chain uses TRBV9 with TRBJ2-3; possibly TRBD1 or TRBD2 for D (5 bases each). Germline V gene sequence: CDR1 SGDLS, CDR2 YYNGEE. This CDR3 is built from 13 residues. Trimming pared 5 bases from V and 6 bases from J, leaving 13 bases between.

V and J are TRBV27 and TRBJ2-7, with D possibly being TRBD1 or TRBD2 (6 bases each). The V end was cut by 4 bases, the J end by 6 bases, with 13 bases between. Germline V CDR1 and CDR2: MNHEY, SMNVEV (reference sequence). The CDR3 consists of 13 residues. DNA of the CDR3: TGTGCCAGCAGTTGGGGGGCAGGGCGCGAGCAGTACTTC. Protein sequence: CASSWGAGREQYF.

The J gene is TRBJ2-1, the V gene TRBV20-1; no reliable D call. The J call may be wrong; the DNA end is better matched by TRBJ2-7. The CDR3 covers 17 residues. From germline, CDR1 is DFQATT and CDR2 SNEGSKA (reference sequence). Written as DNA, the CDR3 is TGCAGTGCTAGAGATGTTTCGCCTTCGAGCTCCTACAATGAGCAGTACTTC. Amino acids: CSARDVSPSSSYNEQYF.

This clonotype was seen a handful of times. The chain carries TRBV4-1 and TRBJ2-1; D gene unclear. Germline lookup yields CDR1 MGHRA and CDR2 YSYEKL. V lost 0 bases, J lost 8 bases, and 11 bases lay in between. The CDR3 runs to 14 residues. The CDR3 coding sequence is TGCGCCAGCAGCCAAGATTCTGAGCTGGATGAGCAGTTCTTC. Residues: CASSQDSELDEQFF.

This chain connects TRBV20-1 to TRBJ2-7; TRBD2 is a possible D gene (6 bases). Trimming removed 3 bases at V and 5 bases at J, with 17 bases between. Germline CDR1 is DFQATT and CDR2 is SNEGSKA (reference sequence). CDR3 length: 14 residues. The CDR3 sequence: CSARGDWRSDEQYF. DNA for the CDR3: TGCAGTGCTAGGGGGGACTGGCGTAGTGACGAGCAGTACTTC.

The table lists this clonotype with a few counts. The V and J genes are TRBV6-6 and TRBJ2-6, with TRBD1 identical over 7 bases. Germline assignment: CDR1 MNHNY and CDR2 SVGAGI (reference sequence). The junction had 4 bases not matched to a gene; V was cut back by 0 bases and J by 2 bases. This CDR3 region has 17 residues. This CDR3 reads CASSYSTGLAGANVLTF. The CDR3 DNA reads TGTGCCAGCAGTTACTCGACAGGGTTAGCTGGGGCCAACGTCCTGACTTTC.

The V and J genes are TRBV9 and TRBJ1-1; D call uncertain. V lost 3 bases and J lost 3, with 15 bases in between. Germline assignment: CDR1 SGDLS and CDR2 YYNGEE. The CDR3 has 15 residues. CDR3 sequence reads: CASSAYGLGDTEAFF. CDR3 bases: TGTGCCAGCAGCGCGTACGGACTCGGGGACACTGAAGCTTTCTTT.

The genes are TRBV5-6 and TRBJ2-5; D perhaps matches TRBD2 (5 bases). V lost 0 bases and J 1 base, leaving 10 bases between the germline ends. The CDR3 has 15 residues. Germline CDR1 reads SGHDT; CDR2 reads YYEEEE. CDR3 loop: CASSLVTGIQETQYF. CDR3 nucleotide sequence: TGTGCCAGCAGCTTGGTGACGGGAATCCAAGAGACCCAGTACTTC.

This clonotype was detected only a few times. A read error may be the cause here, since a much bigger clone is one base away. This chain connects TRBV9 to TRBJ2-5; D is possibly TRBD1 or TRBD2 (5 bases each). The DNA end lines up better with TRBJ2-7; the J call may be wrong. The germline V gene has CDR1 SGDLS and CDR2 YYNGEE. This CDR3 spans 16 amino acids. The CDR3 loop is CASSPSPKQGTHEQYF. The DNA of the CDR3 is TGTGCCAGCAGCCCTAGCCCTAAGCAGGGAACCCACGAGCAGTACTTC.

This clonotype was detected only a few times. The gene calls are TRBV24-1 and TRBJ2-1, with TRBD1 matching 10 bases. Germline CDR1 KGHDR, CDR2 SFDVKD. The CDR3 has 16 residues. The trim removed 3 bases at V and 5 bases at J, leaving 6 bases unmatched. The CDR3 DNA sequence: TGTGCCACCAGTGATCTAACGGGGACAGGGGACAATGAGCAGTTCTTC. Translation gives CATSDLTGTGDNEQFF.

The J gene is TRBJ1-1, the V gene TRBV7-2; perhaps TRBD1 as D (5 bases). Germline V lookup: CDR1 SGHTA, CDR2 FQGNSA. The CDR3 length is 16 residues. Deletions cut 5 bases from V and 6 bases from J, with 22 bases between. The CDR3 sequence is CASSEPHKGRDAEAFF. The CDR3 nucleotides read TGTGCCAGCAGCGAGCCACATAAGGGTAGGGACGCTGAAGCTTTCTTT.

This clonotype was seen more than once but under ten times. This chain connects TRBV5-1 to TRBJ2-7, with D tentatively TRBD1 (6 bases). Germline V gene sequence: CDR1 SGHRS, CDR2 YFSETQ. CDR3 length: 15 amino acids. The V end was cut by 0 bases, the J end by 1 base, with 11 bases between. The CDR3 spells CASSLGTVISYEQYF. CDR3 in DNA: TGCGCCAGCAGCTTGGGGACAGTGATATCCTACGAGCAGTACTTC. The variable domain in full, with the rest retrieved from reference TRBV5-1 and TRBJ2-7, is KAGVTQTPRYLIKTRGQQVTLSCSPISGHRSVSWYQQTPGQGLQFLFEYFSETQRNKGNFPGRFSGRQFSNSRSEMNVSTLELGDSALYLCASSLGTVISYEQYFGPGTRLTVT.

As to this clonotype: The junction does not match germline at one end; this may be a read error. CDR3: CPSSVAGSEQYF. The DNA of the CDR3 is TGTCCCAGCAGCGTCGCCGGGAGCGAGCAGTACTTC. The rearrangement uses TRBV13 and TRBJ2-7; perhaps TRBD2 as D (6 bases). This CDR3 has 12 residues. The germline CDR1 and CDR2 sequences are PRHDT and FYEKMQ (reference sequence). Combining the CDR3 with reference TRBV13 and TRBJ2-7 gives the whole variable domain AAGVIQSPRHLIKEKRETATLKCYPIPRHDTVYWYQQGPGQDPQFLISFYEKMQSDKGSIPDRFSAQQFSDYHSELNMSSLELGDSALYFCPSSVAGSEQYFGPGTRLTVT.

The chain is built from TRBV7-6 and TRBJ2-7, with TRBD2 matching over 12 bases. The germline V gene encodes CDR1 SGHVS and CDR2 FNYEAQ. The CDR3 is 16 amino acids. Germline trimming cut 5 bases from V and 4 bases from J; bases unmatched to any gene: 9. The chain's CDR3 is CASSRDLTSGGYEQYF. CDR3 DNA sequence: TGTGCCAGCAGCCGCGACCTGACTAGCGGGGGTTACGAGCAGTACTTC.

CDR3 DNA: TGTGCCAGCAGCTTAGAGCCCCTCCGACCCGTACGGTCAGGCACTGAAGCTTTCTTT. It yields the protein CASSLEPLRPVRSGTEAFF. This sequence joins TRBV7-9 and TRBJ1-1; no clear D. CDR1 and CDR2 from the germline V gene are SEHNR and FQNEAQ (reference sequence). The CDR3 length is 19 residues. The ends were cut back, 1 base at V and 4 bases at J, with 25 bases in the middle. Filled out from reference TRBV7-9 and TRBJ1-1, the complete variable domain reads DTGVSQNPRHKITKRGQNVTFRCDPISEHNRLYWYRQTLGQGPEFLTYFQNEAQLEKSRLLSDRFSAERPKGSFSTLEIQRTEQGDSAMYLCASSLEPLRPVRSGTEAFFGQGTRLTVV.

V is TRBV29-1 and J is TRBJ2-7, with 7 bases that match TRBD1. The V gene end was trimmed by 6 bases and the J gene end by 10 bases; junction bases not matched to a gene: 9. The germline V gene encodes CDR1 SQVTM and CDR2 ANQGSEA. The CDR3 has 11 residues. In nucleotides, the CDR3 is TGCAGCGTAGGGGGCTCCGGTTTACAGTACTTC. Residues: CSVGGSGLQYF.

This rearrangement joins TRBV24-1 to TRBJ2-5; D is unclear. This CDR3 spans 14 amino acids. The V and J ends lost 4 bases and 11 bases respectively, with 19 bases between them. Looked up from germline, CDR1 is KGHDR and CDR2 is SFDVKD. The CDR3 DNA reads as TGTGCCACCAGTGACCTACACGCGGTCGATGAGCAGTACTTC. This translates into CATSDLHAVDEQYF.

The rearrangement joins TRBV12-3 or TRBV12-4 to TRBJ2-1; D is perhaps TRBD2 (6 bases). The CDR3 contains 16 residues. With 5 bases removed from V and 5 bases from J, the gap between germline ends came to 19 bases. DNA of the CDR3: TGTGCCAGCAGTAGTCGGGGGATTGCCGCCAACAATGAGCAGTTCTTC. It yields the protein CASSSRGIAANNEQFF.

This clonotype was observed a single time. The chain joins TRBV20-1 to TRBJ2-4, with D hard to call. Germline V gives CDR1 DFQATT, CDR2 SNEGSKA (reference sequence). The V gene lost 3 bases and the J gene lost 8 bases, with 14 bases spanning the gap. The CDR3 has 13 residues. The CDR3 sequence is CSARPPRSDIQYF. In DNA, the CDR3 is TGCAGTGCTAGGCCCCCCCGTTCGGACATTCAGTACTTC.

The sample holds a few counts of this clonotype. The V call is TRBV6-6, the J call TRBJ1-2, with D perhaps matching TRBD1 (6 bases). The CDR3 covers 14 residues. Trimming shortened V by 0 bases and J by 8 bases, and 13 bases separated the two germline ends. Germline values: CDR1 MNHNY, CDR2 SVGAGI (reference sequence). The CDR3 spells CASSYSSAGAGYTF. The CDR3 nucleotides are TGTGCCAGCAGTTACTCTTCGGCGGGGGCCGGCTACACCTTC.

The chain joins TRBV20-1 to TRBJ2-3; D is unclear. The V end was cut by 6 bases, the J end by 2 bases, with 15 bases between. The length of the CDR3 is 14 residues. Germline V lookup: CDR1 DFQATT, CDR2 SNEGSKA (reference sequence). The CDR3 sequence is CSAPPGRPTDTQYF. CDR3 DNA: TGCAGTGCCCCTCCTGGCCGACCCACAGATACGCAGTATTTT.

This sequence joins TRBV12-3 or TRBV12-4 and TRBJ2-1, with TRBD2 matching 14 bases. This CDR3 has 15 amino acids. Unmatched junction bases numbered 10, after V lost 6 bases and J lost 12 bases. CDR3 sequence reads: CASRRGLAGVGRQFF. Here the CDR3 DNA reads TGTGCCAGCAGGCGGGGACTAGCGGGAGTCGGGAGGCAGTTCTTC.

This chain links TRBV3-1 with TRBJ2-7; no definite D call. Germline CDR1 LGHDT, CDR2 YNNKEL (reference sequence). The CDR3 runs to 15 residues. The germline V and J ends were trimmed by 0 bases and 10 bases, with 19 bases remaining between them. CDR3 DNA: TGTGCCAGCAGCCAAGATCGCGTGGTCCCCGCCTCCCAGTACTTC. It yields the protein CASSQDRVVPASQYF.

The gene calls are TRBV19 and TRBJ2-1, with TRBD2 matching 12 bases. Looked up from germline, CDR1 is LNHDA and CDR2 is SQIVND (reference sequence). This CDR3 comprises 18 residues. V lost 6 bases, J lost 7 bases, and 16 bases stayed unmatched. DNA for the CDR3: TGTGCCAGTAGCCCCCAAGGGACTAGCGGGTTGGGGCCTAATGAGCAGTTCTTC. Protein product: CASSPQGTSGLGPNEQFF.

Only one count was recorded for this clonotype. The J gene is TRBJ2-7, the V gene TRBV2, with TRBD2 identical over 7 bases. This CDR3 contains 10 residues. Losses at the gene ends were 6 bases for V and 11 bases for J; bases not matched to a gene: 4. Germline V gene lookup returns CDR1 SNHLY and CDR2 FYNNEI. The CDR3 region is CASSSGTEYF. The CDR3 coding sequence is TGTGCCAGCAGCAGCGGGACTGAGTACTTC.

The rearrangement uses TRBV12-3 or TRBV12-4 and TRBJ1-5; possible D gene TRBD1, 6 bases. The V and J ends lost 6 bases and 6 bases respectively, with 15 bases between them. CDR3 length equals 14 residues. CDR3 sequence: CASSLRGGTQPQHF. The DNA for the CDR3 is TGTGCCAGCAGCCTTAGAGGGGGTACTCAGCCCCAGCATTTT.